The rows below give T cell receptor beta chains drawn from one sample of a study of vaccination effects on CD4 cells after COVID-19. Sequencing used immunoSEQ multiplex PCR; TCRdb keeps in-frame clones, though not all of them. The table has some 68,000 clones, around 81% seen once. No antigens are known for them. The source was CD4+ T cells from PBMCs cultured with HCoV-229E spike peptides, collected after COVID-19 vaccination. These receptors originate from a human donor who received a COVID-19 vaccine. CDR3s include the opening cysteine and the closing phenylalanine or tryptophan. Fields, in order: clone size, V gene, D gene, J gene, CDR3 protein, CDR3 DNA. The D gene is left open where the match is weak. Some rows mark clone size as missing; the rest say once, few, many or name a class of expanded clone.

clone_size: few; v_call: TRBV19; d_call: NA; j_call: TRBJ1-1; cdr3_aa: CASSIKGDTEAFF; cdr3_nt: TGTGCCAGTAGTATTAAGGGGGACACTGAAGCTTTCTTT
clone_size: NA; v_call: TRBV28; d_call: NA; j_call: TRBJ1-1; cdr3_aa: CASSSDRGRGNTEAFF; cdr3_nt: TGTGCCAGCAGTTCCGATCGGGGCCGGGGGAACACTGAAGCTTTCTTT
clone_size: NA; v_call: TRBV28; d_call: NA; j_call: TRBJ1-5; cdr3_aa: CASSSVAENQPQHF; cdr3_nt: TGTGCCAGCAGTTCTGTCGCAGAAAACCAGCCCCAGCATTTT
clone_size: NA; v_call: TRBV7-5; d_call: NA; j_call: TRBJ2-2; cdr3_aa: CARSTGTGGAKANTGELFF; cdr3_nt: TGTGCCAGAAGCACCGGGACAGGGGGCGCGAAGGCGAACACCGGGGAGCTGTTTTTT
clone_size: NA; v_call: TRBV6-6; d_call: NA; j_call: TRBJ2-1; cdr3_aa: CASSHTENEQFF; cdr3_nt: TGTGCCAGCAGCCATACAGAGAATGAGCAGTTCTTC
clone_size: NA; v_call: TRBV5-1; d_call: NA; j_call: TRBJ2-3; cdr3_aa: CASSLTGPGNTDTQYF; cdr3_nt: TGCGCCAGCAGCTTGACAGGTCCAGGGAATACAGATACGCAGTATTTT
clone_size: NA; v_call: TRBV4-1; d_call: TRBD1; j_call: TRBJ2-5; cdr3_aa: CASSHTTGEFTETQYF; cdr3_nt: TGCGCCAGCAGCCATACTACAGGGGAGTTTACAGAGACCCAGTACTTC
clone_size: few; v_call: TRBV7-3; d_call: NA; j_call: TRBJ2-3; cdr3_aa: CASSLSSRFTDTQYF; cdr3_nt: TGTGCCAGCAGCTTAAGCAGCAGGTTCACAGATACGCAGTATTTT
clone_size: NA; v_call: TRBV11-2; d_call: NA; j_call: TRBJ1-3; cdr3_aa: CASRQIAGATGNTIYF; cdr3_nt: TGTGCCAGCAGACAGATTGCGGGGGCGACTGGAAACACCATATATTTT
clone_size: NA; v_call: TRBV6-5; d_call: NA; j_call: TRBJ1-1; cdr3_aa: CASSYGLPSRYTEAFF; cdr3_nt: TGTGCCAGCAGTTACGGGCTCCCCTCGAGGTACACTGAAGCTTTCTTT
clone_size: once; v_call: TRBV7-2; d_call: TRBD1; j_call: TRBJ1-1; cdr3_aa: CASSLVPGQGMGEAFF; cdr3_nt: TGTGCCAGCAGCTTAGTCCCGGGACAGGGTATGGGTGAAGCTTTCTTT
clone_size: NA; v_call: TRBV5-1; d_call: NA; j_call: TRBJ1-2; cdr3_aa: CASSFEGDYGYTF; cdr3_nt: TGCGCCAGCAGCTTTGAGGGCGACTATGGCTACACCTTC
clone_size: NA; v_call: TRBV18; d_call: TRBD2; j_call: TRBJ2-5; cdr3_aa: CASSPTSGGETQYF; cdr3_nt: TGTGCCAGCTCACCGACTAGCGGGGGGGAGACCCAGTACTTC
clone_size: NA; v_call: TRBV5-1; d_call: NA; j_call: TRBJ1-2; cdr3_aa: CASSLENQGRLGYTF; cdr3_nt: TGCGCCAGCAGCTTGGAAAACCAGGGGAGACTTGGCTACACCTTC
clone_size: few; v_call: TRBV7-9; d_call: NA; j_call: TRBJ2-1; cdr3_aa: CASSPQGSSNEQFF; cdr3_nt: TGTGCCAGCAGCCCACAGGGTTCTAGCAATGAGCAGTTCTTC
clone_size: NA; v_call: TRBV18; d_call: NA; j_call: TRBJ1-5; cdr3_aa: CASSAIQGAYSNQPQHF; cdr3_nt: TGTGCCAGCTCAGCGATACAGGGAGCTTATAGCAATCAGCCCCAGCATTTT
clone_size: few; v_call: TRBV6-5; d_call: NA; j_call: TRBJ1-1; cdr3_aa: CASSYGTGNTEAFF; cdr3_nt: TGTGCCAGCAGTTATGGGACGGGGAACACTGAAGCTTTCTTT
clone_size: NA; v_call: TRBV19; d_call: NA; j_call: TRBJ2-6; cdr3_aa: CASSFGTSGANVLTF; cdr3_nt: TGTGCCAGTAGTTTCGGTACCTCTGGGGCCAACGTCCTGACTTTC
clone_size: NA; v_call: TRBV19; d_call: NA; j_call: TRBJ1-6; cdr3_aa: CASTGRGTSSYNSPLHF; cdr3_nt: TGTGCCAGTACGGGACGTGGGACCTCCTCCTATAATTCACCCCTCCACTTT
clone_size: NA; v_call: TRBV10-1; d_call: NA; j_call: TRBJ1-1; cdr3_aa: CASGRMNTRETTEAFF; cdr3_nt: TGCGCCAGCGGAAGGATGAACACACGCGAGACCACTGAAGCTTTCTTT
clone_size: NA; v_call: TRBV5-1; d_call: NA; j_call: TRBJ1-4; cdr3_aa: CASSLSGGWETVDEKLFF; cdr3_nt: TGCGCCAGCAGCTTGTCGGGCGGATGGGAGACGGTTGATGAAAAACTGTTTTTT
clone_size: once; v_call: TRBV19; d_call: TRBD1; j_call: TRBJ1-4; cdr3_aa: CASSYRRGPTNEKLFF; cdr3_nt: TGTGCCAGTAGTTACCGAAGGGGGCCAACTAATGAAAAACTGTTTTTT
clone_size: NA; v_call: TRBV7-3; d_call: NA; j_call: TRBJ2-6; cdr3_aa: CARANKSGANVLTF; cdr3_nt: TGTGCCCGAGCAAATAAATCTGGGGCCAACGTCCTGACTTTC
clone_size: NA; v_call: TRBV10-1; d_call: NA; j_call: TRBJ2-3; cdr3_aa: CASSVGRTDTQYF; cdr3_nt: TGCGCCAGCAGTGTGGGGCGGACAGATACGCAGTATTTT
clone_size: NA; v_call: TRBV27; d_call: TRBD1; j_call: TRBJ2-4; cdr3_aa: CASSATGGRVPLAKNIQYF; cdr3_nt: TGTGCCAGCAGTGCGACAGGGGGCCGGGTACCCTTAGCCAAAAACATTCAGTACTTC
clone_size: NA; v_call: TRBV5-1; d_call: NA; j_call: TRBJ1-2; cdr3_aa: CASSSAGKGYGYTF; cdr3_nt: TGCGCCAGCAGCTCGGCAGGGAAGGGATATGGCTACACCTTC
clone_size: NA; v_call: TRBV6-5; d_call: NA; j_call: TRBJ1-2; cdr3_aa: CASRTGTAYGYTF; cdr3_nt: TGTGCCAGCCGAACCGGGACGGCTTATGGCTACACCTTC
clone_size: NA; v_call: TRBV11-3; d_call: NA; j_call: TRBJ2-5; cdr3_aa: CASSPPEKETQYF; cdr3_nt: TGTGCCAGCAGCCCCCCGGAGAAAGAGACCCAGTACTTC
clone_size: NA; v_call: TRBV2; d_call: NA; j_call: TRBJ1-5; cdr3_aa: CASNMKAYSNQPQHF; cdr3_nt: TGTGCCAGCAATATGAAGGCGTATAGCAATCAGCCCCAGCATTTT
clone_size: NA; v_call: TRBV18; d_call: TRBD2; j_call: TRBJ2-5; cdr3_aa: CASSPTLSGGGGETQYF; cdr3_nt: TGTGCCAGCTCACCAACTCTAAGCGGGGGCGGAGGAGAGACCCAGTACTTC
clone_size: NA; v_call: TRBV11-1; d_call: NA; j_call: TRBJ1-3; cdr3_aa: CASRSRDATDGNTIYF; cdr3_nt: TGTGCCAGCAGGTCACGGGACGCCACGGACGGAAACACCATATATTTT
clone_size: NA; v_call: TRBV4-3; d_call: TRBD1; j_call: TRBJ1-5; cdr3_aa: CASSPQGAGQPQHF; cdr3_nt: TGCGCCAGCAGCCCCCAGGGGGCTGGTCAGCCCCAGCATTTT
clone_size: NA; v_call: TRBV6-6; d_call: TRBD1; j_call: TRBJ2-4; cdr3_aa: CASTEQGKGTKNIQYF; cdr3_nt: TGTGCCAGCACCGAACAGGGGAAGGGGACCAAAAACATTCAGTACTTC
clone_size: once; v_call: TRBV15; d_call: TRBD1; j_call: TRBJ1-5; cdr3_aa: CATSTDRGGNQPQHF; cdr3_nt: TGTGCCACCAGCACCGACAGGGGAGGCAATCAGCCCCAGCATTTT
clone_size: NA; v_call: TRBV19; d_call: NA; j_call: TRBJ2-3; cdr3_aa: CASSDRQGADTQYF; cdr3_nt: TGTGCCAGTAGCGACCGGCAGGGCGCAGATACGCAGTATTTT
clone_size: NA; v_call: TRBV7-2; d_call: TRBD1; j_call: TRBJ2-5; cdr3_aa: CASSSGQQETQYF; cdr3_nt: TGTGCCAGCAGCTCGGGACAGCAAGAGACCCAGTACTTC
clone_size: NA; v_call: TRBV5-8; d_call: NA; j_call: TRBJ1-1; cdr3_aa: CASSLTANTEAFF; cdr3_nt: TGTGCCAGCAGCCTCACAGCGAACACTGAAGCTTTCTTT
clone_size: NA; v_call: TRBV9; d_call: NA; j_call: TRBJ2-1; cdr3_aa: CASSVEVGGPLNEQFF; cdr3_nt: TGTGCCAGCAGCGTAGAAGTGGGGGGTCCGTTGAATGAGCAGTTCTTC
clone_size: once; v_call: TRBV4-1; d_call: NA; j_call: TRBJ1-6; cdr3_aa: CASSQVGTGPGSPLHF; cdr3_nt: TGCGCCAGCAGCCAAGTAGGAACAGGTCCTGGTTCACCCCTCCACTTT
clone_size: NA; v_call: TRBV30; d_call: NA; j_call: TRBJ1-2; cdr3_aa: CACTRTEFYGYTF; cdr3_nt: TGTGCCTGTACTAGGACGGAATTCTATGGCTACACCTTC
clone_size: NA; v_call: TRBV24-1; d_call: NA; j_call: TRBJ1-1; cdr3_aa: CATSDSTDPRTEAFF; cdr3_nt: TGTGCCACCAGTGATTCAACAGACCCAAGGACTGAAGCTTTCTTT